These 9 T cell receptor beta chains were all obtained from the same sample, sequenced in a study of blood T cell repertoires in COVID-19. Measured with immunoSEQ multiplex PCR; TCRdb has only the in-frame clones, and not every one. The sample includes over 250,000 clones, approximately 92% seen only once; the top ten take 2% to 3%. Sequenced: PBMCs or T cells enriched from blood (not recorded which). The receptor source for this set is a young woman who had recovered from COVID-19.

CDR3 bases: TGTGCCAGCAGTTTAAGTGGGTTAGCGCCAAGCTCCTACAATGAGCAGTTCTTC. Encoded protein: CASSLSGLAPSSYNEQFF. The rearrangement uses TRBV27 and TRBJ2-1, with D tentatively TRBD2 (5 bases). The CDR3 spans 18 residues. The germline V gene encodes CDR1 MNHEY and CDR2 SMNVEV (reference sequence). Trimming removed 2 bases from V and 0 bases from J, with 17 bases in between.

This chain links TRBV28 with TRBJ1-1; D unresolved. The CDR3 covers 12 residues. CDR1 MDHEN and CDR2 SYDVKM come from the germline V gene. Trimming cost V 2 bases and J 6 bases, with 7 bases left between them. In nucleotides, the CDR3 is TGTGCCAGCAGTTTACCGGGGTCTGAAGCTTTCTTT. Its protein is CASSLPGSEAFF.

As concerns this clone: Compared with germline, one end of the junction differs, possibly owing to a read error. The gene calls are TRBV10-3 and TRBJ1-2; D is ambiguous. Germline V CDR1 and CDR2: ENHRY, SYGVKD. This CDR3 is 12 amino acids long. The CDR3 DNA sequence: TGTGCCATCAGCGAGTCGCGGTATGGCTACACCTTC. This codes for CAISESRYGYTF.

This chain connects TRBV4-1 to TRBJ1-5; D ambiguous. CDR3 length: 17 residues. Trimming removed 0 bases from V and 2 bases from J, with 14 bases in between. From germline, CDR1 is MGHRA and CDR2 YSYEKL. For the CDR3, the DNA is TGCGCCAGCAGCCAAGAAGCCAATACCTACGGCAATCAGCCCCAGCATTTT. Translated: CASSQEANTYGNQPQHF.

The chain couples TRBV5-6 to TRBJ1-6, with TRBD1 matching over 8 bases. With 4 bases clipped from V and 9 bases from J, the junction kept 3 bases outside the gene matches. The CDR3 extends over 13 amino acids. Germline CDR1 reads SGHDT; CDR2 reads YYEEEE. CDR3 loop: CASSGQGSSPLHF. The CDR3 coding sequence is TGTGCCAGCAGCGGACAGGGTAGTTCACCCCTCCACTTT.

The chain is built from TRBV6-1 and TRBJ1-6; D gene ambiguous. V was shortened by 0 bases and J by 8 bases, with 11 bases between the two germline ends. This CDR3 spans 15 amino acids. Germline V gene data show CDR1 as MNHNS and CDR2 as SASEGT. The DNA of the CDR3 is TGTGCCAGCAGTGAAGCACACCAATTTGATTCACCCCTCCACTTT. Residues: CASSEAHQFDSPLHF.

This chain connects TRBV3-1 (or the pseudogene TRBV3-2) to TRBJ1-2; D remains ambiguous. Looked up from germline, CDR1 is LGHDT and CDR2 is YNNKEL (reference sequence). The V gene lost 1 base and the J gene lost 7 bases, with 19 bases spanning the gap. The CDR3 runs to 16 residues. The CDR3 sequence: CASSQGGVNHPRGYTF. CDR3 nucleotides: TGTGCCAGCAGCCAAGGAGGCGTGAATCACCCTCGTGGCTACACCTTC.

The CDR3 spells CATADRGNQPQHF. The DNA of the CDR3 is TGTGCCACCGCGGACAGGGGAAATCAGCCCCAGCATTTT. The chain has TRBV6-5 and TRBJ1-5, with TRBD1 matching 9 bases. Germline-derived CDR1 and CDR2 are MNHEY and SVGAGI. CDR3 length: 13 residues. V was clipped by 10 bases and J by 4 bases; unmatched bases: 5.

The chain carries TRBV12-5 and TRBJ1-4; D perhaps matches TRBD1 (6 bases). The CDR3 is 18 amino acids. V dropped 3 bases and J dropped 1 base, with 18 bases sitting between them. Germline V lookup: CDR1 LGHNT, CDR2 FRNRAP. In DNA, the CDR3 is TGTGCTAGTGGTTTTGGCAGGGGCGGGTTGAGAACTAATGAAAAACTGTTTTTT. Protein sequence: CASGFGRGGLRTNEKLFF. Full variable domain (missing parts from reference TRBV12-5 and TRBJ1-4): DARVTQTPRHKVTEMGQEVTMRCQPILGHNTVFWYRQTMMQGLELLAYFRNRAPLDDSGMPKDRFSAEMPDATLATLKIQPSEPRDSAVYFCASGFGRGGLRTNEKLFFGSGTQLSVL.